This TCR beta chain was found in a study of radiotherapy plus CTLA-4 blockade in lung cancer. This clone was found a few times. CDR3 size: 17 residues. Germline V gene lookup returns CDR1 LNHDA and CDR2 SQIVND (reference sequence). V lost 5 bases to trimming and J lost 1 base, with 20 bases between them. Data came from immunoSEQ multiplex PCR; TCRdb stores just in-frame clones and leaves some out. Here the sample spans about 59,000 clones, approximately 70% being singletons. J is TRBJ1-1 and V is TRBV19; no firm D call. The input for sequencing was peripheral blood, taken from a patient treated with radiotherapy plus ipilimumab. This TCR was sampled from a human donor with non-small cell lung cancer whose response to radiotherapy plus ipilimumab could not be evaluated. The CDR3 here is CASSAGKVTLRNTEAFF. The CDR3 DNA is TGTGCCAGTAGTGCGGGGAAAGTAACCCTCCGGAACACTGAAGCTTTCTTT.